Shown below are 5 T cell receptor beta chains from a single sample sequenced in a study of synovial regulatory T cells in juvenile arthritis. The data were produced by immunoSEQ multiplex PCR, yet TCRdb's version contains in-frame clones alone and is incomplete. The specimen's table records 7,500 to 10,000 clones. Sequencing was performed on Treg cells from blood. Subset of the sample: remaining (HLA-DR-negative) circulating blood Treg cells. These receptors all stem from a donor aged 2-30 years with juvenile idiopathic arthritis.

This chain joins TRBV18 and TRBJ2-7; TCRdb's D gene call, TRBD2, goes unchecked for lack of DNA. The CDR3 covers 13 residues. DNA was not recorded. In germline, CDR1 is KGHSH, CDR2 LQKENI. CDR3 residues: CASSPGGHYEQYF. The whole variable domain, filled in from reference TRBV18 and TRBJ2-7, reads NAGVMQNPRHLVRRRGQEARLRCSPMKGHSHVYWYRQLPEEGLKFMVYLQKENIIDESGMPKERFSAEFPKEGPSILRIQQVVRGDSAAYFCASSPGGHYEQYFGPGTRLTVT.

V gene TRBV28 combines with J gene TRBJ1-2. Germline values: CDR1 MDHEN, CDR2 SYDVKM. CDR3 length equals 12 residues. DNA is not on record. CDR3 sequence: CASSLVNYGYTF.

The chain links TRBV7-9 to TRBJ2-7; TCRdb selects TRBD1, and the lack of DNA leaves this call unchecked. Per the germline V gene, CDR1 is SEHNR and CDR2 is FQNEAQ (reference sequence). This CDR3 is 15 amino acids long. No coding sequence is recorded. The chain's CDR3 is CASSQFTGQRYEQYF.

The chain couples TRBV4-2 to TRBJ1-3. CDR3 length: 15 amino acids. No DNA is given. Per germline, CDR1 LGHNA and CDR2 YNFKEQ. The CDR3 is CASRWMRDSGNTIYF.

The chain recombines TRBV7-3 with TRBJ2-2; the TCRdb D gene call, TRBD2, has no DNA to confirm it. Per the germline V gene, CDR1 is SGHTA and CDR2 is FQGTGA. This CDR3 contains 14 residues. No DNA sequence was recorded. CDR3: CASSLSRGTGELFF. The variable domain in full, completed from reference TRBV7-3 and TRBJ2-2, reads GAGVSQTPSNKVTEKGKYVELRCDPISGHTALYWYRQSLGQGPEFLIYFQGTGAADDSGLPNDRFFAVRPEGSVSTLKIQRTERGDSAVYLCASSLSRGTGELFFGEGSRLTVL.